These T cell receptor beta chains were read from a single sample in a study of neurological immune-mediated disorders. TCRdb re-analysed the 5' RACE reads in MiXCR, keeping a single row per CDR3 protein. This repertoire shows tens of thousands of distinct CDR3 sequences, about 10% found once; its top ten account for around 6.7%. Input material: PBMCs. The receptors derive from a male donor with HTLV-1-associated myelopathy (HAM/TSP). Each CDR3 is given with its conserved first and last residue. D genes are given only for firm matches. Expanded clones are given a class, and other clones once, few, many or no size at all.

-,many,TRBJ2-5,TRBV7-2,CASSTMTGTFETQYF,TGTGCCAGCAGCACCATGACAGGGACTTTTGAGACCCAGTACTTC
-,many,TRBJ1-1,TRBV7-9,CASSLAGVEAFF,TGTGCCAGCAGCTTAGCGGGTGTCGAAGCTTTCTTT
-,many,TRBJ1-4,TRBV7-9,CASTGMGFSEKLFF,TGTGCCAGCACCGGAATGGGTTTTAGTGAAAAACTGTTTTTT
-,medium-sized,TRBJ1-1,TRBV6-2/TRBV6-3,CASRERLNTEAFF,TGTGCCAGCAGGGAGCGTTTGAACACTGAAGCTTTCTTT
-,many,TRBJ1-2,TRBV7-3,CASSLMGSNYGYTF,TGTGCCAGCAGCTTAATGGGGAGTAACTATGGCTACACCTTC
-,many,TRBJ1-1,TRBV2,CASSDFREGLNTEAFF,TGTGCCAGCAGTGATTTTAGGGAGGGCTTGAACACTGAAGCTTTCTTT
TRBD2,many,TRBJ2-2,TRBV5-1,CASSRGLAANTGELFF,TGCGCCAGCAGCAGGGGACTAGCAGCGAACACCGGGGAGCTGTTTTTT
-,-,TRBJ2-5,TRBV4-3,CARSQEAKTETQYF,TGCGCCAGGAGCCAGGAAGCGAAGACGGAGACCCAGTACTTC
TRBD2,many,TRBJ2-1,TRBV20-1,CSARDTGRGGVPYNEQFF,TGCAGTGCTAGAGATACGGGGCGGGGGGGCGTCCCCTACAATGAGCAGTTCTTC
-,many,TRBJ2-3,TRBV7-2,CASSSRGREDTQYF,TGTGCCAGCAGCTCCCGCGGGCGGGAAGATACGCAGTATTTT
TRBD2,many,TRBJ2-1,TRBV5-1,CASSLRGSGAYNEQFF,TGCGCCAGCAGCTTAAGGGGTAGCGGGGCCTACAATGAGCAGTTCTTC
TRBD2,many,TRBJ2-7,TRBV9,CASSQGGPGEQYF,TGTGCCAGCAGCCAGGGAGGGCCGGGCGAGCAGTACTTC
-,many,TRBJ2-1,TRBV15,CATSISARGSYNEQFF,TGTGCCACCAGCATATCAGCGCGGGGCTCCTACAATGAGCAGTTCTTC
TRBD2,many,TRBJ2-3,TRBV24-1,CATSDLSTSGYTDTQYF,TGTGCCACCAGTGATTTGTCGACTAGCGGGTACACAGATACGCAGTATTTT
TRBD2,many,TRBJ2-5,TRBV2,CASTGLAGEETQYF,TGTGCCAGCACCGGACTAGCGGGGGAGGAGACCCAGTACTTC
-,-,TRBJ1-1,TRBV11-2,CASSSYRESVSTEAFF,TGCGCCAGCAGCTCTTATAGGGAGAGCGTGAGCACTGAAGCTTTCTTT
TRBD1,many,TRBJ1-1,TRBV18,CASSSDRANTEAFF,TGTGCCAGCTCATCGGACAGGGCGAACACTGAAGCTTTCTTT
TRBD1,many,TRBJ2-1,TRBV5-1,CASSLGTGGYNEQFF,TGCGCCAGCAGCTTGGGCACAGGGGGCTACAATGAGCAGTTCTTC
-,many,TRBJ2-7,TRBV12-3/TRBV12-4,CASSLKVYEQYF,TGTGCCAGCAGTTTAAAAGTCTACGAGCAGTACTTC
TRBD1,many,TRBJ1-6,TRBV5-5,CASSDTGDSPLHF,TGTGCCAGCAGCGATACAGGGGATTCACCCCTCCACTTT
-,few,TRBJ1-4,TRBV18,CASSASPATNEKLFF,TGTGCCAGCTCAGCAAGTCCTGCAACTAATGAAAAACTGTTTTTT
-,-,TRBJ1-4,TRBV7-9,CASSGLTGGGEKLFF,TGTGCCAGCAGCGGACTGACGGGAGGAGGTGAAAAACTGTTTTTT
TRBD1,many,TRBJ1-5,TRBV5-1,CASSYRGGNQPQHF,TGCGCCAGCAGCTACAGGGGAGGCAATCAGCCCCAGCATTTT
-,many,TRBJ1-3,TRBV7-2,CASSLATGNTGNTIYF,TGTGCCAGCAGCTTAGCTACAGGGAATACTGGAAACACCATATATTTT
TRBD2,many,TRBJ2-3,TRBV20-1,CSATSRSSGGVGTQYF,TGCAGTGCTACTTCAAGGTCTAGCGGGGGGGTGGGTACGCAGTATTTT
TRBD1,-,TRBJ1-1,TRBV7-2,CASSSTGGLSEAFF,TGTGCCAGCAGTTCGACAGGGGGGTTGTCTGAAGCTTTCTTT
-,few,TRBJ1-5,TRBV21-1,CASSSPVPSSQPQHF,TGTGCCAGCAGCTCCCCCGTCCCCTCCAGCCAGCCCCAGCATTTT
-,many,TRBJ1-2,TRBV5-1,CASTIAGDYGYTF,TGCGCCAGCACCATCGCGGGGGACTATGGCTACACCTTC
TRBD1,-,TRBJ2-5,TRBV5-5,CAISGPGTGFGETQYF,TGTGCCATCAGCGGTCCCGGGACAGGGTTTGGAGAGACCCAGTACTTC
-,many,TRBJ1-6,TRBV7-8,CASSLYGSYNSPLHF,TGTGCCAGCAGCTTGTACGGCTCCTATAATTCACCCCTCCACTTT
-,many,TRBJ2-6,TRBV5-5,CASSPTGANVLTF,TGTGCCAGCAGCCCTACTGGGGCCAACGTCCTGACTTTC
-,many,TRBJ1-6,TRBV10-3,CAISESAGLLGSPLHF,TGTGCCATCAGTGAGTCCGCAGGGTTATTGGGATCACCCCTCCACTTT
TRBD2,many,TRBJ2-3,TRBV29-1,CSVTSGGDVNTQYF,TGCAGCGTGACTAGCGGGGGGGACGTGAATACGCAGTATTTT
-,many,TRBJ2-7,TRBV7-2,CASSLVLYEQYF,TGTGCCAGCAGCTTAGTTCTCTACGAGCAGTACTTC
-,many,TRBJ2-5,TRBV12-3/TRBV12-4,CASSRTDQETQYF,TGTGCCAGCAGCCGGACGGACCAAGAGACCCAGTACTTC
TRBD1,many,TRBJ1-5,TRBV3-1,CASSQDGTVNQPQHF,TGTGCCAGCAGCCAAGATGGGACAGTTAATCAGCCCCAGCATTTT
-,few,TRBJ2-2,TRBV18,CASSLLGTYTGELFF,TGTGCCAGCTCACTACTAGGGACCTACACCGGGGAGCTGTTTTTT
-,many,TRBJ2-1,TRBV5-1,CASTTGQSNEQFF,TGCGCCAGCACCACCGGACAGTCCAATGAGCAGTTCTTC
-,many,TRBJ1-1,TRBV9,CASREDGNTEAFF,TGTGCCAGCAGGGAGGACGGAAACACTGAAGCTTTCTTT
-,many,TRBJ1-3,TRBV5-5,CASSLDPLAGNTIYF,TGTGCCAGCAGCTTGGATCCCTTGGCTGGAAACACCATATATTTT
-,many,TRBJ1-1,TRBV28,CASSERSRAVTEAFF,TGTGCCAGCAGTGAGAGGAGCCGGGCGGTCACTGAAGCTTTCTTT
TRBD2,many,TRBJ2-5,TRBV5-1,CASSRLTSGGQETQYF,TGCGCCAGCAGCCGCCTGACTAGCGGGGGCCAAGAGACCCAGTACTTC
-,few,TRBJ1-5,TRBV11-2,CASSLSDDQPQHF,TGTGCCAGCAGCTTATCGGATGATCAGCCCCAGCATTTT
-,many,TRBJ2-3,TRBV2,CASRRGSSDTQYF,TGTGCCAGCCGAAGGGGATCCTCAGATACGCAGTATTTT
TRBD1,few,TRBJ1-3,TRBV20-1,CSAGQGQDTIYF,TGCAGTGCCGGACAGGGGCAAGACACCATATATTTT
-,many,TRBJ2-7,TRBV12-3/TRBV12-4,CASTIQGDYEQYF,TGTGCCAGCACAATACAGGGCGACTACGAGCAGTACTTC
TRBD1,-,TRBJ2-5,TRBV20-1,CSAPGQTQETQYF,TGCAGTGCCCCGGGACAGACTCAAGAGACCCAGTACTTC
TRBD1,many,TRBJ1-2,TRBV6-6,CASSYGVGQGDYGYTF,TGTGCCAGCAGTTACGGGGTCGGACAGGGGGACTATGGCTACACCTTC
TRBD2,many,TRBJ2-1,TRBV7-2,CASSSGTSVNEQFF,TGTGCCAGCAGCTCCGGGACTAGCGTCAATGAGCAGTTCTTC
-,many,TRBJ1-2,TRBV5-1,CASSPGALGYTF,TGCGCCAGCAGCCCGGGGGCGCTTGGCTACACCTTC
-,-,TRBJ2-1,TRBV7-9,CASIQRGFAYNEQFF,TGTGCCAGCATCCAGAGGGGATTCGCCTACAATGAGCAGTTCTTC
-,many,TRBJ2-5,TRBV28,CASSPGVLETQYF,TGTGCCAGCAGCCCAGGGGTCTTGGAGACCCAGTACTTC
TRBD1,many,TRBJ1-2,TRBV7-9,CASSSGQGGNYGYTF,TGTGCCAGCAGCTCCGGACAGGGTGGTAACTATGGCTACACCTTC
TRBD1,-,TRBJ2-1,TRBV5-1,CASSSNTGGTWLNNEQFF,TGCGCCAGCAGCTCGAATACAGGGGGTACCTGGTTGAACAATGAGCAGTTCTTC
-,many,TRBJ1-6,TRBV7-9,CASSLAGNGSPLHF,TGTGCCAGCAGCTTAGCTGGGAACGGTTCACCCCTCCACTTT
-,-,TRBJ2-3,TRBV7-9,CASPPAASVLGFADTQYF,TGTGCCAGCCCCCCCGCGGCTAGCGTACTAGGGTTCGCAGATACGCAGTATTTT
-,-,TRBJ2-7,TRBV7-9,CASSYAGASEQYF,TGTGCCAGCAGCTACGCAGGGGCCTCCGAGCAGTACTTC
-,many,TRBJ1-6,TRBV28,CASSPQGPDNSPLHF,TGTGCCAGCAGTCCACAGGGTCCCGATAATTCACCCCTCCACTTT
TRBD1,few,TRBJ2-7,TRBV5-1,CASSSGTGEGEQYF,TGCGCCAGCAGCTCCGGGACAGGGGAAGGCGAGCAGTACTTC